The 3 T cell receptor beta chains below were found in one sample sequenced in a study of shared clonotypes between healthy human individuals. Assay used: immunoSEQ multiplex PCR; TCRdb lists only in-frame clones, some missing. The profile shows about a million clones, roughly 75% of them singletons. The sample was memory CD4+ T cells sorted from blood. As for subset: CD45RA-negative fraction. These TCRs come from a man aged 18 to 35 in good health.

The J gene is TRBJ2-3, the V gene TRBV9; D could derive from TRBD1 or TRBD2 (5 bases each). Germline CDR1 SGDLS, CDR2 YYNGEE. This CDR3 is built from 15 residues. V was clipped by 0 bases and J by 5 bases, with 13 bases between them. Written as DNA, the CDR3 is TGTGCCAGCAGCGTAGAGCAGGGAGCAGGAGATACGCAGTATTTT. Translated, it gives CASSVEQGAGDTQYF. Based on the CDR3 plus reference TRBV9 and TRBJ2-3, the full variable domain is DSGVTQTPKHLITATGQRVTLRCSPRSGDLSVYWYQQSLDQGLQFLIQYYNGEERAKGNILERFSAQQFPDLHSELNLSSLELGDSALYFCASSVEQGAGDTQYFGPGTRLTVL.

This clone occurred a few times. Other nucleotide sequences from this sample produce the same CDR3. The gene calls are TRBV19 and TRBJ1-1; D call uncertain. CDR3 length equals 14 residues. V dropped 1 base and J dropped 2 bases, with 8 bases sitting between them. The germline V gene encodes CDR1 LNHDA and CDR2 SQIVND (reference sequence). This CDR3 is CASSIGGLNTEAFF. The DNA for the CDR3 is TGTGCCAGTAGTATAGGTGGACTAAACACTGAAGCTTTCTTT.

This chain links TRBV5-1 with TRBJ2-1; 15 nucleotides agree with TRBD2. V was clipped by 4 bases and J by 9 bases; unmatched bases: 5. The CDR3 consists of 15 residues. In germline, CDR1 is SGHRS, CDR2 YFSETQ. The CDR3 loop is CASSPGLAGGTEQFF. CDR3 sequence (DNA): TGCGCCAGCAGCCCGGGACTAGCGGGAGGAACTGAGCAGTTCTTC.